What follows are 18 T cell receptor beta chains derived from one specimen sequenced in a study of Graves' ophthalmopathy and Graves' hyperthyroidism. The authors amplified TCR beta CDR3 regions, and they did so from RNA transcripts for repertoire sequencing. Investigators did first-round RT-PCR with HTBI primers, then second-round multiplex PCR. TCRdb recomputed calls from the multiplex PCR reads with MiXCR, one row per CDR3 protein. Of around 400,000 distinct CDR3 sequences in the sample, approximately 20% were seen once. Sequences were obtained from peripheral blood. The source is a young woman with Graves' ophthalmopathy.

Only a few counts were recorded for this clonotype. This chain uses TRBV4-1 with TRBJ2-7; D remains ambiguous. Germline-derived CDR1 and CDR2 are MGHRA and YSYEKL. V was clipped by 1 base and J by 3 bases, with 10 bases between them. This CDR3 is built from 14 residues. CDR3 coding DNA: TGCGCCAGCAGCCAAGTCAAGGGATTCTACGAGCAGTACTTC. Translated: CASSQVKGFYEQYF.

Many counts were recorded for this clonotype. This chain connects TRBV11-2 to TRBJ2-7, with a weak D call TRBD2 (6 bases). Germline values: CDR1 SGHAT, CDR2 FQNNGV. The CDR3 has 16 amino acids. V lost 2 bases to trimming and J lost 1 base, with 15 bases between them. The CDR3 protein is CASSLRRGSGSYEQYF. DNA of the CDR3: TGTGCCAGCAGCTTACGACGGGGGTCGGGGTCCTACGAGCAGTACTTC.

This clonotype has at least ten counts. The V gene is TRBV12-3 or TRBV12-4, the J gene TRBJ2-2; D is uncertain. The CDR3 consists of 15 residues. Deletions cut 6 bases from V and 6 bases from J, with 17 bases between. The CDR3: CASRYGGTRPGELFF. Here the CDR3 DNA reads TGTGCCAGCAGATATGGTGGTACCCGCCCCGGGGAGCTGTTTTTT.

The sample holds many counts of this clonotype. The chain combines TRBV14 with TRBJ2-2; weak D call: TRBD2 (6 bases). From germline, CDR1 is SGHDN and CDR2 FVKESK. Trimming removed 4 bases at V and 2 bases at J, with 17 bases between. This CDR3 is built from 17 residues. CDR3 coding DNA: TGTGCCAGCAGCCCGAGGCCGGGACTCTTTAACACCGGGGAGCTGTTTTTT. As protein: CASSPRPGLFNTGELFF. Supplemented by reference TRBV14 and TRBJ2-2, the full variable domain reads EAGVTQFPSHSVIEKGQTVTLRCDPISGHDNLYWYRRVMGKEIKFLLHFVKESKQDESGMPNNRFLAERTGGTYSTLKVQPAELEDSGVYFCASSPRPGLFNTGELFFGEGSRLTVL.

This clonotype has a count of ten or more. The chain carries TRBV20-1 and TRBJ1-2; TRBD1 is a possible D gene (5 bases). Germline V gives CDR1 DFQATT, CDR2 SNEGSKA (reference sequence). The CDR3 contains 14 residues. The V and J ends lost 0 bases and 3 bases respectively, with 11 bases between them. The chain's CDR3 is CSARDRGAHYGYTF. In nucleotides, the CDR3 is TGCAGTGCTAGAGATCGCGGGGCCCACTATGGCTACACCTTC.

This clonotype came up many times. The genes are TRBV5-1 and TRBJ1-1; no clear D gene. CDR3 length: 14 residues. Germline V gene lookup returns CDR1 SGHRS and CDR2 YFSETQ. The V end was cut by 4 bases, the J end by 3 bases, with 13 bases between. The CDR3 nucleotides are TGCGCCAGCAGCCCCGGGCGGGAGTACACTGAAGCTTTCTTT. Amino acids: CASSPGREYTEAFF.

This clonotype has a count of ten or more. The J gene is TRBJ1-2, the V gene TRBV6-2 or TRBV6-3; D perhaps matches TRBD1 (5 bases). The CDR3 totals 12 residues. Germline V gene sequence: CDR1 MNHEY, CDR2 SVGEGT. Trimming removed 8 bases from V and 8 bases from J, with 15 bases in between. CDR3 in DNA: TGTGCCAGCCGGGACTCCCGGGAGGGCTACACCTTC. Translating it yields CASRDSREGYTF.

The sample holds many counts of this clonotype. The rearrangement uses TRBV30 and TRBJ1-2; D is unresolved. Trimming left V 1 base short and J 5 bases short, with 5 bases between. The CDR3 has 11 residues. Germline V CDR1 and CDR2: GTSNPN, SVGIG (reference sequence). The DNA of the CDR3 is TGTGCCTGGAGTGACGGGTATGGCTACACCTTC. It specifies CAWSDGYGYTF. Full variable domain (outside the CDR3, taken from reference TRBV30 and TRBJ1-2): SQTIHQWPATLVQPVGSPLSLECTVEGTSNPNLYWYRQAAGRGLQLLFYSVGIGQISSEVPQNLSASRPQDRQFILSSKKLLLSDSGFYLCAWSDGYGYTFGSGTRLTVV.

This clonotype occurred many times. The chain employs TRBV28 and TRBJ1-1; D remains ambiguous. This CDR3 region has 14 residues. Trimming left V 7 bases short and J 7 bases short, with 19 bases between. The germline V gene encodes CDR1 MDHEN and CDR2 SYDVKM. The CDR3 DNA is TGTGCCAGCATCCCTCCAAATGGGGTCGGTGAAGCTTTCTTT. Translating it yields CASIPPNGVGEAFF.

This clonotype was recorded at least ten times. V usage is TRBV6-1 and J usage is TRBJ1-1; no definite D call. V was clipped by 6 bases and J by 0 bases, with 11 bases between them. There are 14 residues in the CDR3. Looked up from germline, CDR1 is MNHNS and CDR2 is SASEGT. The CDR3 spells CASRPRGMNTEAFF. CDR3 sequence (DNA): TGTGCCAGCAGGCCCCGCGGAATGAACACTGAAGCTTTCTTT.

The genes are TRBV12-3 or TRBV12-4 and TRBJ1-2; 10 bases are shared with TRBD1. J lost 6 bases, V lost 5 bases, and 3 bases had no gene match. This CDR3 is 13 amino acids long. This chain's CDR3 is CASSIDRGHGYTF. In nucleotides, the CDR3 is TGTGCCAGCAGTATCGACAGGGGGCATGGCTACACCTTC.

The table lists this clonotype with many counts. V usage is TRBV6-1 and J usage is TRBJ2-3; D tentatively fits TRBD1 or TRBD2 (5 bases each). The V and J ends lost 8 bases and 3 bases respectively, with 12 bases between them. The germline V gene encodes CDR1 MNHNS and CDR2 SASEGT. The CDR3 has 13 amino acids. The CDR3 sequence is CASRRDGTDTQYF. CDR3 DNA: TGTGCCAGCCGTCGGGACGGAACAGATACGCAGTATTTT.

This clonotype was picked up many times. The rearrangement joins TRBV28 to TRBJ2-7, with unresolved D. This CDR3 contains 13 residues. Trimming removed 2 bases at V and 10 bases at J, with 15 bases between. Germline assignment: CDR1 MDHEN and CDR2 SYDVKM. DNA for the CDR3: TGTGCCAGCAGTTTAAATGCCCCCTGGGCCCAGTACTTC. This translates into CASSLNAPWAQYF.

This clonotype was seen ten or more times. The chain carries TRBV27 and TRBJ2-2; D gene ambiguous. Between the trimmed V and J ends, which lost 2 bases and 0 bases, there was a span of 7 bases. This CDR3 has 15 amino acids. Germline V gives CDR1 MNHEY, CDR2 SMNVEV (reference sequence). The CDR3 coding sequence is TGTGCCAGCAGTTTAACACAGACGAACACCGGGGAGCTGTTTTTT. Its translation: CASSLTQTNTGELFF.

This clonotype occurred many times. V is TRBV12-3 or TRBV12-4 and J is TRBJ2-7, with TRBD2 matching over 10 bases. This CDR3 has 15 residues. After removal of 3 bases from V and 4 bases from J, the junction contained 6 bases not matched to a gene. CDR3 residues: CASSFASGGQYEQYF. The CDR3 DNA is TGTGCCAGCAGTTTCGCTAGCGGGGGCCAATACGAGCAGTACTTC.

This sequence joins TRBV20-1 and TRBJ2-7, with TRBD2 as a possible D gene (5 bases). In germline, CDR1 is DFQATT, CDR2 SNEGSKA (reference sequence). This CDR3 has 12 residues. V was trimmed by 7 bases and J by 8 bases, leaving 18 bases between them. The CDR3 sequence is CSVRIGPGKQYF. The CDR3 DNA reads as TGCAGTGTCCGGATAGGCCCGGGGAAGCAGTACTTC.

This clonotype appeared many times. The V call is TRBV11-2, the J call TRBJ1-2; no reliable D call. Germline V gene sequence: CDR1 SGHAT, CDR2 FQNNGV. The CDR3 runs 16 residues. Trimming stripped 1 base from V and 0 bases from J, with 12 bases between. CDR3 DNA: TGTGCCAGCAGCTTAGTTCCGTCACAAGCTAACTATGGCTACACCTTC. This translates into CASSLVPSQANYGYTF.

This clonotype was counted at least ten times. CDR3 bases: TGTGCCACCAGTTGGGGCTCTGGAAACACCATATATTTT. Translation gives CATSWGSGNTIYF. The chain recombines TRBV15 with TRBJ1-3; D is undetermined. This CDR3 has 13 residues. Per the germline V gene, CDR1 is LNHNV and CDR2 is YYDKDF (reference sequence). Trimming shortened V by 6 bases and J by 0 bases, and 6 bases separated the two germline ends.